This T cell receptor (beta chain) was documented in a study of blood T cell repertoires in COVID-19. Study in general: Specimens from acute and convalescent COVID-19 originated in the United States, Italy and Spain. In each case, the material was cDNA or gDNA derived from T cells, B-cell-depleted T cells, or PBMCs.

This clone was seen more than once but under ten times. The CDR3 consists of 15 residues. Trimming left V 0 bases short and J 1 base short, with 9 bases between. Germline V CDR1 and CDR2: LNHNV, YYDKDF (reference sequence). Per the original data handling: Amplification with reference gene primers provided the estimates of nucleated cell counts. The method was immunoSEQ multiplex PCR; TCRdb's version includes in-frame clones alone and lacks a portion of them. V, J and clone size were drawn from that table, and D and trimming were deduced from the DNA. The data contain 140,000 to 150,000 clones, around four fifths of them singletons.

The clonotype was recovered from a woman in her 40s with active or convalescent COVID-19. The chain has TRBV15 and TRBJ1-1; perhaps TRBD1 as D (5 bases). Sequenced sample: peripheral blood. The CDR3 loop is CATSREKGANTEAFF. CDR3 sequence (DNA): TGTGCCACCAGCAGAGAGAAAGGGGCGAACACTGAAGCTTTCTTT.